This T cell receptor (beta chain) was obtained from a study of CXCR3-negative and CXCR3-positive naive CD8 T cells. Whole-study findings and limits: Comparably high diversity was seen in both naive subsets, and much lower diversity in memory CD8+ cells. For naive cells, CXCR3-negative and CXCR3-positive subsets had similar TRBV-TRBJ usage; for memory cells, usage differed.

Of note for this clonotype: Its matching antigen is unknown.

The TRB libraries of cDNA were built by UMI-labeled 5' RACE. TCRdb re-called the 5' RACE reads and catalogs CDR3 proteins one per entry, DNA excluded. This sample's clone table lists about 56,000 distinct CDR3 sequences. The source material was memory CD8+ T cells from blood. The sequence was obtained from a human donor in good health. Some clones in this sample may be carry-over from other donors' samples.

CDR3 in amino acids: CASTSLIGDGNSPLHF. The rearrangement joins TRBV7-9 to TRBJ1-6; as DNA is missing, the TRBD1 call by TCRdb cannot be tested. Germline lookup yields CDR1 SEHNR and CDR2 FQNEAQ (reference sequence). There are 16 residues in the CDR3.